Here is one TCR beta chain with its context. Antigen specificity is unknown. Primers included in the PCR were 60 Vbeta and 13 Jbeta primers. Data came from immunoSEQ multiplex PCR; TCRdb stores just in-frame clones and leaves some out. In the table there are some 81,000 clones, approximately 77% of which are singletons. These data are taken from a study of cytomegalovirus exposure and HLA in healthy donors. The CDR3 extends over 16 amino acids. Looked up from germline, CDR1 is SGHTA and CDR2 is FQGNSA. V lost 4 bases to trimming and J lost 9 bases, with 19 bases between them. Whole-study findings and limits: Follow-up analysis later connected one missense variant in DCLRE1C with trimming of TCR beta V- and J-genes.

This chain uses TRBV7-2 with TRBJ1-6; D is unresolved. This receptor was obtained from a woman aged 40 to 55 in good health and CMV-seropositive. The sample was PBMCs. The CDR3 bases are TGTGCCAGCAGCTCCTTGGACTCTATGAGTAGTTCACCCCTCCACTTT. It specifies CASSSLDSMSSSPLHF.